Sequencing of this T cell receptor (beta chain) was carried out in a study of blood T cell repertoires in COVID-19. The wider study: COVID-19 samples, acute and convalescent, were from the United States, Italy and Spain.

Trimming pared 0 bases from V and 4 bases from J, leaving 6 bases between. The CDR3 loop spans 14 amino acids. The germline gives CDR1 KGHSH, CDR2 LQKENI. Enrolled during active infection, Seattle patients were then followed longitudinally. Original methodology: Using reference gene primer amplification, nucleated cell counts were estimated. The repertoire was sequenced with immunoSEQ multiplex PCR; TCRdb's copy has only in-frame clones and lacks some. That table is the source of V, J and clone size, and D and trimming were worked out from the DNA. Altogether 150,000 to 170,000 clones are present, roughly 88% being singletons, with the ten largest covering 0.6% to 0.7%.

Sequenced: peripheral blood. The chain recombines TRBV18 with TRBJ2-2; D ambiguous. The receptor was isolated from a man aged 55 to 69 with COVID-19, enrolled during active disease. The CDR3 spells CASSPPGSTGELFF. CDR3 sequence (DNA): TGTGCCAGCTCACCACCCGGGTCCACCGGGGAGCTGTTTTTT.